This TCR beta chain emerged from a study of OX40 agonist ivuxolimab in advanced cancers. Baseline was the first blood sampling point, followed by cycle 4 day 1 and cycle 7 day 1. CDR1 LNHDA and CDR2 SQIVND come from the germline V gene (reference sequence). V lost 10 bases, J lost 4 bases, and 5 bases stayed unmatched. The length of the CDR3 is 14 residues. The protocol was immunoSEQ multiplex PCR, while the TCRdb copy is restricted to in-frame clones and leaves out a portion. The sample contains about 58,000 clones, less than 85% of which appear only once. The sequenced sample was CD4+ or CD8+ T cells sorted from blood, obtained in a trial of the OX40 agonist ivuxolimab. The sequence was collected from an adult with an advanced solid tumor such as melanoma, head and neck, liver or kidney cancer. The chain carries TRBV19 and TRBJ2-5, with 14 nucleotides matching TRBD2. This chain's CDR3 is CATKGLAGVETQYF. CDR3 in DNA: TGTGCCACCAAGGGACTAGCGGGGGTAGAGACCCAGTACTTC.